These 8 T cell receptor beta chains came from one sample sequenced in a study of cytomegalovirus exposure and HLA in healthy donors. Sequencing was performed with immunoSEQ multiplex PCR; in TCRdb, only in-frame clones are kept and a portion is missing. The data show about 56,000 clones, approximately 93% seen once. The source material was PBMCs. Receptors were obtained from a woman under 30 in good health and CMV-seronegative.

CDR3 loop: CASSFQGRSLLEQYV. CDR3 in DNA: TGTGCCAGCAGCTTCCAGGGGCGGAGTCTCCTCGAGCAGTACGTC. The V call is TRBV5-6, the J call TRBJ2-7; D is possibly TRBD1 (6 bases). The CDR3 runs 15 residues. V was cut by 2 bases and J by 6 bases, with 18 bases left in between. CDR1 and CDR2 (germline): SGHDT, YYEEEE.

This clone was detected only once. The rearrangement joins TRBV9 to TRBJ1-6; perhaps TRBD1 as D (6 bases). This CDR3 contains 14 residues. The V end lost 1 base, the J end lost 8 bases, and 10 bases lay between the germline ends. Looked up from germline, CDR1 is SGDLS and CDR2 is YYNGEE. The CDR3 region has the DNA TGTGCCAGCAGCGTACGGGGGGCCTATTCACCCCTCCACTTT. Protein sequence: CASSVRGAYSPLHF.

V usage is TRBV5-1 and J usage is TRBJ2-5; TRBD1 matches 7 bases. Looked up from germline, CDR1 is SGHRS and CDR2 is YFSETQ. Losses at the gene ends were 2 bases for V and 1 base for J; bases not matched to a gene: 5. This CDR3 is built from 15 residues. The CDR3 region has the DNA TGCGCCAGCAGCTTACGGGACAGCGGCCAAGAGACCCAGTACTTC. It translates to CASSLRDSGQETQYF.

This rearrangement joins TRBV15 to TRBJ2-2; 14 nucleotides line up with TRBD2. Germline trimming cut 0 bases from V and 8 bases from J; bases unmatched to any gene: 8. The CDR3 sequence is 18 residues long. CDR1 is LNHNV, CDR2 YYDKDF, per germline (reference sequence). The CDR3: CATSRDGTSGSIVGELFF. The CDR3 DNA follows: TGTGCCACCAGCAGAGACGGGACTAGCGGGAGTATAGTTGGGGAGCTGTTTTTT.

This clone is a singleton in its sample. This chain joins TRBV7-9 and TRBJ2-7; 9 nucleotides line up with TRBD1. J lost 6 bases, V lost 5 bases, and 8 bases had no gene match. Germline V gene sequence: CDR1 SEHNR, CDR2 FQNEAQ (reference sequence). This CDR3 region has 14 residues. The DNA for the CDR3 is TGTGCCAGCAGCCGCGGGGGACAGGGCCTCGAGCAGTACTTC. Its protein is CASSRGGQGLEQYF.

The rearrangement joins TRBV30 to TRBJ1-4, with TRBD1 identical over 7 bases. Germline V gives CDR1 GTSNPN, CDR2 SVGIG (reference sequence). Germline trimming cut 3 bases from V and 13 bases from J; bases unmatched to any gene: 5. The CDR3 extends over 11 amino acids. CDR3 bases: TGTGCCTGGAGCGACAGGGTAACACTGTTTTTT. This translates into CAWSDRVTLFF.

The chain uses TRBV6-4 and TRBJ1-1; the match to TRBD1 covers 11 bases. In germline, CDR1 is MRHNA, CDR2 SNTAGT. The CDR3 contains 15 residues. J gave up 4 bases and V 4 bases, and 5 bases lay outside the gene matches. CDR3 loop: CASSATGTGGTEAFF. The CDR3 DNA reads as TGTGCCAGCAGTGCGACCGGGACAGGGGGCACTGAAGCTTTCTTT.

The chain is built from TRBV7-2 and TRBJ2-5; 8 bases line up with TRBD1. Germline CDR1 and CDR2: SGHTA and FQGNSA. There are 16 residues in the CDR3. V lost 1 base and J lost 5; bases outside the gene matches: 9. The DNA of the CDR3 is TGTGCCAGCAGCTTAGATGGCAGGGGGCAAACGGAGACCCAGTACTTC. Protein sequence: CASSLDGRGQTETQYF.